This entry is about one TCR beta chain. CDR1 is SGHTA, CDR2 FQGNSA, per germline. V gave up 5 bases and J gave up 0 bases; unmatched junction bases: 4. The CDR3 sequence is 15 residues long. In the original processing: Amplifying reference gene primers gave estimates of nucleated cell counts. The method was immunoSEQ multiplex PCR; TCRdb's version includes in-frame clones alone and lacks a portion of them. D and trimming come from the DNA, and the V and J calls and clone size come from that table. The profile shows roughly 200,000 clones, around 87% of them singletons. This sample was included in a study of blood T cell repertoires in COVID-19. Study details: Samples representing acute and convalescent COVID-19 were sourced from the United States, Italy and Spain. Sample material is recorded as cDNA or gDNA derived from T cells, B-cell-depleted T cells, or PBMCs.

Sequencing input: peripheral blood. V is TRBV7-2 and J is TRBJ1-5, with TRBD1 matching 7 bases. The sequence was collected from a middle-aged man with acute or convalescent COVID-19. The CDR3 protein is CASSLGTASNQPQHF. DNA for the CDR3: TGTGCCAGCAGCCTCGGGACAGCTAGCAATCAGCCCCAGCATTTT. The whole variable domain, filled in from reference TRBV7-2 and TRBJ1-5, reads GAGVSQSPSNKVTEKGKDVELRCDPISGHTALYWYRQSLGQGLEFLIYFQGNSAPDKSGLPSDRFSAERTGGSVSTLTIQRTQQEDSAVYLCASSLGTASNQPQHFGDGTRLSIL.